This T cell receptor (beta chain) is drawn from a study of cytomegalovirus exposure and HLA in healthy donors. Study-level background: The 95 to 150 validation repertoires and the roughly 700 first-cohort repertoires shared a platform, a later analysis reported.

The assay was immunoSEQ multiplex PCR, and TCRdb's table has in-frame clones only and misses some. The sample records over 200,000 clones, 90% being singletons. This clone occurred a few times. Its antigen is unidentified. Study-level findings and limits: The authors enumerated over 150 TCR beta chains as linked to cytomegalovirus. In vitro work confirmed that a few CMV-associated chains recognize CMV antigens.

This receptor was obtained from a woman aged 18-35 years in good health and CMV-seronegative. What was sequenced was PBMCs.

CDR3 region: CASSLGTSSYEQYV. For the CDR3, the DNA is TGTGCCAGCAGCTTGGGGACATCATCCTACGAGCAGTACGTC. The chain has TRBV5-6 and TRBJ2-7; TRBD1 might be the D (5 bases). In germline, CDR1 is SGHDT, CDR2 YYEEEE. Trimming left V 0 bases short and J 1 base short, with 8 bases between. The CDR3 loop spans 14 amino acids.